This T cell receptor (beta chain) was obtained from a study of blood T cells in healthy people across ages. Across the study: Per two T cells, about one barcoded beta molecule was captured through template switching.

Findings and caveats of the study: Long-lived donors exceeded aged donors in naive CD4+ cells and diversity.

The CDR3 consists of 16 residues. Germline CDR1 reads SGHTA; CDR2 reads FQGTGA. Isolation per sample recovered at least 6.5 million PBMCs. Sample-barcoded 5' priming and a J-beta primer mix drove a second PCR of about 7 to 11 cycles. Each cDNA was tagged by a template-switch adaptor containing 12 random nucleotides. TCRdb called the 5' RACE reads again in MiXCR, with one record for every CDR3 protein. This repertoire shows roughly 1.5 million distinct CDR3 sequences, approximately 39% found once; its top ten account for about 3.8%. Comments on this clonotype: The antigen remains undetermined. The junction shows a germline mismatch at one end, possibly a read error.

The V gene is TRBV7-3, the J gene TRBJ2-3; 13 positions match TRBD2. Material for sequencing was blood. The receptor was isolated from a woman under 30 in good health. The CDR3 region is CANSLGLAGTTDTQYF. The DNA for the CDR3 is TGTGCCAACAGCTTGGGACTAGCGGGAACCACAGATACGCAGTATTTT.